These 24 T cell receptor beta chains share one sample of origin, sequenced in a study of human versus mouse CDR3 diversity and MHC coevolution. Some clones are missing from TCRdb's copy, which holds only in-frame ones; the method was immunoSEQ multiplex PCR. The repertoire consists of some 60,000 clones, with around 94% occurring once and the leading ten covering about 20%. The sequenced material came from naive CD4+ T cells from blood. Regarding subset: CD45RO-negative CD62L-positive naive CD4 T cells. The source is a person in their 60s in good health.

The genes are TRBV7-3 and TRBJ2-1; weak D call: TRBD1 (5 bases). CDR3 length: 13 amino acids. Germline V gives CDR1 SGHTA, CDR2 FQGTGA. V lost 4 bases and J lost 3, with 7 bases in between. CDR3 sequence: CASSSDSYNEQFF. As DNA, the CDR3 is TGTGCCAGCAGCTCCGACAGCTACAATGAGCAGTTCTTC.

V gene TRBV4-2 combines with J gene TRBJ2-5; 7 positions match TRBD2. Trimming took 1 base from V and 0 from J; bases not matched to a gene: 5. Per germline, CDR1 LGHNA and CDR2 YNFKEQ. CDR3 length: 16 residues. The CDR3 region is CASSQAGGVYQETQYF. CDR3 bases: TGTGCCAGCAGCCAAGCGGGAGGAGTGTACCAAGAGACCCAGTACTTC.

The chain links TRBV11-1 to TRBJ1-3; 8 nucleotides line up with TRBD1. Germline-derived CDR1 and CDR2 are SGHAT and FQDESV (reference sequence). J lost 3 bases, V lost 2 bases, and 3 bases had no gene match. This CDR3 region has 15 residues. CDR3 residues: CASSLQGALGNTIYF. CDR3 nucleotides: TGTGCCAGCAGCTTACAGGGGGCGCTTGGAAACACCATATATTTT.

This chain links TRBV19 with TRBJ2-1, with 7 bases lining up with TRBD2. CDR1 is LNHDA and CDR2 is SQIVND in the germline V gene (reference sequence). With V trimmed by 5 bases and J by 3 bases, 10 bases remained unmatched. This CDR3 is built from 16 residues. CDR3 loop: CASSDKRESIYNEQFF. The CDR3, as DNA: TGTGCCAGTAGTGACAAGCGGGAATCGATCTACAATGAGCAGTTCTTC.

The chain recombines TRBV5-1 with TRBJ2-7; D possibly corresponds to TRBD1 (6 bases). Trimming pared 4 bases from V and 0 bases from J, leaving 11 bases between. This CDR3 contains 14 residues. The germline V gene encodes CDR1 SGHRS and CDR2 YFSETQ. CDR3 nucleotide sequence: TGCGCCAGCAGCAGACCGGACAGCTCCTACGAGCAGTACTTC. Protein sequence: CASSRPDSSYEQYF.

This chain links TRBV7-9 with TRBJ2-3, with 9 bases identical to TRBD1. Trimming at V came to 6 bases and at J to 6 bases, leaving 10 bases not matched to a gene. The CDR3 spans 15 residues. The germline gives CDR1 SEHNR, CDR2 FQNEAQ (reference sequence). The CDR3 region has the DNA TGTGCCAGCAGAGTAGGACAGGGGCTCTCGGATACGCAGTATTTT. Encoded protein: CASRVGQGLSDTQYF.

The rearrangement joins TRBV29-1 to TRBJ2-1; 12 bases match TRBD2. Germline CDR1 is SQVTM and CDR2 is ANQGSEA. After removal of 6 bases from V and 8 bases from J, the junction contained 2 bases not matched to a gene. CDR3 size: 12 residues. The CDR3: CSVGTSGYEQFF. CDR3 DNA sequence: TGCAGCGTCGGGACTAGCGGGTATGAGCAGTTCTTC.

The chain recombines TRBV27 with TRBJ2-7; D not certain. CDR1 is MNHEY and CDR2 is SMNVEV in the germline V gene (reference sequence). The CDR3 extends over 13 amino acids. Trimming removed 8 bases at V and 0 bases at J, with 11 bases between. The CDR3 DNA sequence: TGTGCCAGCCGTTCGTCGGGCTCCTACGAGCAGTACTTC. Residues: CASRSSGSYEQYF.

The rearrangement uses TRBV11-2 and TRBJ2-3, with 16 nucleotides matching TRBD2. The CDR3 length is 16 residues. The V and J ends lost 0 bases and 11 bases, in that order; junction bases with no gene match: 5. Germline V CDR1 and CDR2: SGHAT, FQNNGV. CDR3 region: CASSLEGLAGGEGQYF. DNA of the CDR3: TGTGCCAGCAGCTTAGAGGGACTAGCGGGAGGGGAGGGGCAGTATTTT.

This clone was seen more than once but under ten times. The J gene is TRBJ1-3, the V gene TRBV6-6; TRBD1 matches 7 bases. The CDR3 runs 15 residues. The junction had 8 bases not matched to a gene; V was cut back by 5 bases and J by 4 bases. Germline V CDR1 and CDR2: MNHNY, SVGAGI (reference sequence). The CDR3 spells CASSTPTGLGNTIYF. The CDR3, as DNA: TGTGCCAGCAGTACCCCGACAGGGTTAGGAAACACCATATATTTT.

This rearrangement joins TRBV29-1 to TRBJ1-1; D unclear. This CDR3 has 15 residues. Between the trimmed V and J ends, which lost 7 bases and 0 bases, there was a span of 18 bases. Germline values: CDR1 SQVTM, CDR2 ANQGSEA. Here the CDR3 reads CSGREAGVLNTEAFF. The CDR3 nucleotides read TGCAGCGGTCGTGAAGCGGGTGTCCTGAACACTGAAGCTTTCTTT.

The chain couples TRBV5-4 to TRBJ2-5; 10 bases map to TRBD2. Per germline, CDR1 SGHNT and CDR2 YYREEE (reference sequence). The CDR3 sequence is 15 residues long. The J segment lost 5 bases and the V segment lost 3 bases, leaving 7 bases of the junction unmatched. CDR3: CASSSLWTSGETQYF. DNA of the CDR3: TGTGCCAGCAGCTCCCTTTGGACTAGCGGTGAGACCCAGTACTTC.

The chain joins TRBV10-3 to TRBJ1-6, with 10 bases fitting TRBD1. Germline V lookup: CDR1 ENHRY, CDR2 SYGVKD. The V gene end was trimmed by 4 bases and the J gene end by 7 bases; junction bases not matched to a gene: 4. This CDR3 region has 15 residues. CDR3 region: CAISGRDRGNSPLHF. The CDR3 DNA is TGTGCCATCAGTGGACGGGACAGGGGCAATTCACCCCTCCACTTT.

This chain's CDR3 is CASSPFGGASSGGNTIYF. The CDR3, as DNA: TGTGCCAGCAGCCCGTTCGGGGGGGCGAGCTCGGGTGGAAACACCATATATTTT. This chain uses TRBV7-6 with TRBJ1-3; a possible D gene is TRBD1 (6 bases). This CDR3 spans 18 amino acids. Germline V lookup: CDR1 SGHVS, CDR2 FNYEAQ. Trimming cost V 5 bases and J 3 bases, with 23 bases left between them.

V is TRBV5-1 and J is TRBJ1-2; 7 nucleotides line up with TRBD1. From germline, CDR1 is SGHRS and CDR2 YFSETQ. With 2 bases clipped from V and 6 bases from J, the junction kept 4 bases outside the gene matches. The CDR3 has 13 residues. The CDR3 region is CASSLGQDDGYTF. The CDR3 nucleotides read TGCGCCAGCAGCTTAGGACAGGATGATGGCTACACCTTC.

The chain uses TRBV7-7 and TRBJ2-5, with 9 bases lining up with TRBD2. V lost 1 base and J lost 2; bases outside the gene matches: 11. The CDR3 has 18 residues. Germline V gene lookup returns CDR1 SSHAT and CDR2 FNYEAQ (reference sequence). CDR3 residues: CASSLGFGLAGKQETQYF. The CDR3 region has the DNA TGTGCCAGCAGCTTAGGTTTCGGCCTAGCGGGGAAACAAGAGACCCAGTACTTC.

This chain uses TRBV5-1 with TRBJ1-2, with TRBD1 as a possible D gene (5 bases). The CDR3 consists of 15 residues. The germline V gene encodes CDR1 SGHRS and CDR2 YFSETQ. V lost 1 base and J 7 bases, leaving 17 bases between the germline ends. The CDR3 bases are TGCGCCAGCAGCTTGAGCAGGGACTCTGGTGGTGGCTACACCTTC. It encodes CASSLSRDSGGGYTF.

This clone has a handful of counts. The chain has TRBV4-1 and TRBJ1-3, with D tentatively TRBD1 (5 bases). The CDR3 sequence is 15 residues long. Germline values: CDR1 MGHRA, CDR2 YSYEKL. Trimming stripped 4 bases from V and 1 base from J, with 11 bases between. DNA of the CDR3: TGCGCCAGCAGCCGACAAGACAGTTCTGGAAACACCATATATTTT. Its translation is CASSRQDSSGNTIYF.

V usage is TRBV29-1 and J usage is TRBJ1-3; TRBD1 matches at 9 bases. The length of the CDR3 is 14 residues. The V gene's germline CDR1 is SQVTM and CDR2 ANQGSEA. V lost 7 bases and J lost 2; bases outside the gene matches: 6. CDR3 sequence: CSARDRGAGNTIYF. The CDR3, as DNA: TGCAGCGCCAGAGACAGGGGGGCTGGAAACACCATATATTTT. The whole variable domain, remainder taken from reference TRBV29-1 and TRBJ1-3, is SAVISQKPSRDICQRGTSLTIQCQVDSQVTMMFWYRQQPGQSLTLIATANQGSEATYESGFVIDKFPISRPNLTFSTLTVSNMSPEDSSIYLCSARDRGAGNTIYFGEGSWLTVV.

V and J are TRBV5-1 and TRBJ2-2; TRBD2 might be the D (7 bases). This CDR3 region has 15 residues. Trimming stripped 5 bases from V and 7 bases from J, with 18 bases between. The germline V gene encodes CDR1 SGHRS and CDR2 YFSETQ. CDR3 amino acids: CASRRGEGLGGELFF. CDR3 nucleotide sequence: TGCGCCAGCAGAAGGGGGGAGGGCCTCGGCGGGGAGCTGTTTTTT.

The CDR3 DNA reads as TGTGCCAGTAGTATGGTTAGCGGGATAGGTAATGAGCAGTTCTTC. It translates to CASSMVSGIGNEQFF. This chain joins TRBV19 and TRBJ2-1; 8 nucleotides align to TRBD2. This CDR3 region has 15 residues. Trimming cost V 3 bases and J 7 bases; bases outside gene matches: 8. Germline V gene lookup returns CDR1 LNHDA and CDR2 SQIVND (reference sequence).

The chain is built from TRBV15 and TRBJ2-7; D uncertain. The CDR3 loop spans 17 amino acids. The V end lost 0 bases, the J end lost 3 bases, and 18 bases lay between the germline ends. Germline V gene data show CDR1 as LNHNV and CDR2 as YYDKDF (reference sequence). The CDR3, as DNA: TGTGCCACCAGCAGAGATCTGGGTCTGCGGCTGGTCTACGAGCAGTACTTC. It specifies CATSRDLGLRLVYEQYF.

The chain combines TRBV6-1 with TRBJ2-5, with a tentative D call TRBD1 (6 bases). The V gene's germline CDR1 is MNHNS and CDR2 SASEGT. V dropped 7 bases and J dropped 5 bases, with 17 bases sitting between them. This CDR3 comprises 14 residues. In nucleotides, the CDR3 is TGTGCCAGCACCCAGGGGTGGGCAGGGGAGACCCAGTACTTC. It yields the protein CASTQGWAGETQYF.

The chain joins TRBV18 to TRBJ2-1; 7 bases are shared with TRBD2. CDR3 size: 16 residues. The germline V gene has CDR1 KGHSH and CDR2 LQKENI. After removal of 2 bases from V and 0 bases from J, the junction contained 4 bases not matched to a gene. CDR3 coding DNA: TGTGCCAGCTCACCATTCAGCGGGACCTCCTACAATGAGCAGTTCTTC. It translates to CASSPFSGTSYNEQFF.